The 15 T cell receptor beta chains below come from one sample, sequenced in a study of T-cell reconstitution after alpha-beta-depleted transplantation in children. Researchers prepared the TCRbeta library using unique molecular identifiers, the study reports. TCRdb recomputed calls from the PCR reads with MiXCR, one row per CDR3 protein. The sample lists about a million distinct CDR3 sequences; roughly 29% were seen once. Source: PBMCs, mostly from graft donor cells, taken 360 days after TCRalphabeta/CD19-depleted stem cell transplant. Receptors were obtained from a boy younger than two who had a stem cell transplant for SCID, so the T cells may come from the graft donor.

This chain uses TRBV6-2 or TRBV6-3 with TRBJ2-3; 9 bases line up with TRBD1. Germline V lookup: CDR1 MNHEY, CDR2 SVGEGT. Germline trimming cut 8 bases from V and 3 bases from J; bases unmatched to any gene: 9. The CDR3 length is 15 residues. As DNA, the CDR3 is TGTGCCAGCCAACCAGGACAGGGGACTACAGATACGCAGTATTTT. Residues: CASQPGQGTTDTQYF.

This chain uses TRBV12-3 or TRBV12-4 with TRBJ2-7; 11 bases fit TRBD2. The CDR3 loop spans 16 amino acids. Trimming took 3 bases from V and 2 from J; bases not matched to a gene: 6. The CDR3 region is CASSFGLAGGAYEQYF. The CDR3, as DNA: TGTGCCAGCAGTTTCGGGCTAGCGGGGGGCGCCTACGAGCAGTACTTC.

The V call is TRBV12-3 or TRBV12-4, the J call TRBJ1-5; TRBD1 matches at 10 bases. There are 14 residues in the CDR3. Trimming cost V 5 bases and J 6 bases; bases outside gene matches: 4. The CDR3 DNA follows: TGTGCCAGCAGTCGACAGGGGGCCTTTCAGCCCCAGCATTTT. Protein: CASSRQGAFQPQHF.

The V call is TRBV12-3 or TRBV12-4, the J call TRBJ2-1; 8 positions match TRBD2. Unmatched junction bases numbered 5, after V lost 2 bases and J lost 8 bases. The CDR3 runs 14 residues. The CDR3 DNA reads TGTGCCAGCAGTTTAATAGCGGGGTTTGATGAGCAGTTCTTC. Amino acid sequence: CASSLIAGFDEQFF.

This chain joins TRBV7-9 and TRBJ2-1; unclear D gene. The CDR3 length is 11 residues. Germline V CDR1 and CDR2: SEHNR, FQNEAQ (reference sequence). V was cut by 9 bases and J by 7 bases, with 10 bases left in between. The CDR3 coding sequence is TGTGCCAGTTCGGGCGCGAATGAGCAGTTCTTC. It codes for CASSGANEQFF. Full variable domain (remainder filled in from reference TRBV7-9 and TRBJ2-1): DTGVSQNPRHKITKRGQNVTFRCDPISEHNRLYWYRQTLGQGPEFLTYFQNEAQLEKSRLLSDRFSAERPKGSFSTLEIQRTEQGDSAMYLCASSGANEQFFGPGTRLTVL.

This clonotype was recorded a few times. This chain links TRBV28 with TRBJ2-5; D uncertain. Germline values: CDR1 MDHEN, CDR2 SYDVKM. CDR3 length: 12 residues. The V and J ends lost 5 bases and 5 bases respectively, with 9 bases between them. CDR3 in amino acids: CASSDPGETQYF. CDR3 DNA: TGTGCCAGCAGTGACCCCGGGGAGACCCAGTACTTC.

This rearrangement joins TRBV19 to TRBJ2-7; D remains unclear. The V and J ends lost 6 bases and 3 bases respectively, with 12 bases between them. Looked up from germline, CDR1 is LNHDA and CDR2 is SQIVND (reference sequence). CDR3 length equals 13 residues. CDR3 sequence reads: CASSQNMGYEQYF. DNA of the CDR3: TGTGCCAGTAGCCAAAACATGGGCTACGAGCAGTACTTC. The whole variable domain, remainder taken from reference TRBV19 and TRBJ2-7, is DGGITQSPKYLFRKEGQNVTLSCEQNLNHDAMYWYRQDPGQGLRLIYYSQIVNDFQKGDIAEGYSVSREKKESFPLTVTSAQKNPTAFYLCASSQNMGYEQYFGPGTRLTVT.

The CDR3 DNA reads as TGTGCCAGCAGCCAAGAATGGCGGGGGGGCCTCTACGAGCAGTACTTC. It yields the protein CASSQEWRGGLYEQYF. This chain links TRBV4-2 with TRBJ2-7; the match to TRBD2 covers 9 bases. Germline loops: CDR1 LGHNA, CDR2 YNFKEQ. The CDR3 has 16 residues. Unmatched junction bases numbered 6, after V lost 0 bases and J lost 3 bases.

As regards this clonotype: Just one base apart from a much larger clone, this may be a read error. V gene TRBV3-1 combines with J gene TRBJ2-3; no clear D gene. The CDR3 is made up of 14 amino acids. Trimming took 0 bases from V and 1 from J, leaving 5 bases between them. The germline gives CDR1 LGHDT, CDR2 YNNKEL (reference sequence). CDR3 loop: CASSQEIGTDTQYF. The CDR3 DNA reads as TGTGCCAGCAGCCAAGAAATCGGCACAGATACGCAGTATTTT.

This clonotype showed up many times. This chain links TRBV29-1 with TRBJ2-7; a weak D match, TRBD1 (6 bases). Germline V gene data show CDR1 as SQVTM and CDR2 as ANQGSEA. V was shortened by 7 bases and J by 4 bases, with 17 bases between the two germline ends. The CDR3 covers 13 residues. CDR3: CSAESGQGYEQYF. CDR3 bases: TGCAGCGCCGAATCGGGACAAGGGTACGAGCAGTACTTC.

This clonotype was detected a few times. V gene TRBV4-1 combines with J gene TRBJ1-1, with TRBD1 as a possible D gene (5 bases). CDR1 is MGHRA, CDR2 YSYEKL, per germline. The CDR3 is 18 amino acids. The V and J ends lost 0 bases and 1 base respectively, with 18 bases between them. Here the CDR3 reads CASSQDREGYLENTEAFF. The CDR3 bases are TGCGCCAGCAGCCAAGACCGGGAGGGGTACTTGGAGAACACTGAAGCTTTCTTT.

This chain connects TRBV12-3 or TRBV12-4 to TRBJ1-1; a weak D match, TRBD1 (6 bases). This CDR3 contains 13 residues. V gave up 5 bases and J gave up 5 bases, with 12 bases separating them. CDR3 DNA sequence: TGTGCCAGCAGTCCAGGGGCACGGACTGAAGCTTTCTTT. The encoded protein is CASSPGARTEAFF.

V gene TRBV12-3 or TRBV12-4 combines with J gene TRBJ2-1, with unresolved D. Between the trimmed V and J ends, which lost 3 bases and 10 bases, there was a span of 13 bases. CDR3 length: 13 amino acids. CDR3 region: CASSFGLPMEQFF. The CDR3 coding sequence is TGTGCCAGCAGTTTTGGTCTACCAATGGAGCAGTTCTTC.

V and J are TRBV29-1 and TRBJ2-5; D may be TRBD1 (8 bases). The V end lost 5 bases, the J end lost 5 bases, and 15 bases lay between the germline ends. The CDR3 is 13 amino acids. Germline CDR1 reads SQVTM; CDR2 reads ANQGSEA. CDR3 protein: CSVPQGGPETQYF. Written as DNA, the CDR3 is TGCAGCGTTCCACAGGGGGGGCCGGAGACCCAGTACTTC. Full variable domain (remainder filled in from reference TRBV29-1 and TRBJ2-5): SAVISQKPSRDICQRGTSLTIQCQVDSQVTMMFWYRQQPGQSLTLIATANQGSEATYESGFVIDKFPISRPNLTFSTLTVSNMSPEDSSIYLCSVPQGGPETQYFGPGTRLLVL.

The rearrangement joins TRBV15 to TRBJ2-4, with TRBD1 identical over 7 bases. V lost 3 bases to trimming and J lost 5 bases; unmatched junction nucleotides: 4. CDR1 is LNHNV and CDR2 is YYDKDF in the germline V gene (reference sequence). The CDR3 sequence is 14 residues long. CDR3 in DNA: TGTGCCACCAGCAGGGGACAGACCCAAAACATTCAGTACTTC. It specifies CATSRGQTQNIQYF. Supplemented by reference TRBV15 and TRBJ2-4, the full variable domain reads DAMVIQNPRYQVTQFGKPVTLSCSQTLNHNVMYWYQQKSSQAPKLLFHYYDKDFNNEADTPDNFQSRRPNTSFCFLDIRSPGLGDTAMYLCATSRGQTQNIQYFGAGTRLSVL.